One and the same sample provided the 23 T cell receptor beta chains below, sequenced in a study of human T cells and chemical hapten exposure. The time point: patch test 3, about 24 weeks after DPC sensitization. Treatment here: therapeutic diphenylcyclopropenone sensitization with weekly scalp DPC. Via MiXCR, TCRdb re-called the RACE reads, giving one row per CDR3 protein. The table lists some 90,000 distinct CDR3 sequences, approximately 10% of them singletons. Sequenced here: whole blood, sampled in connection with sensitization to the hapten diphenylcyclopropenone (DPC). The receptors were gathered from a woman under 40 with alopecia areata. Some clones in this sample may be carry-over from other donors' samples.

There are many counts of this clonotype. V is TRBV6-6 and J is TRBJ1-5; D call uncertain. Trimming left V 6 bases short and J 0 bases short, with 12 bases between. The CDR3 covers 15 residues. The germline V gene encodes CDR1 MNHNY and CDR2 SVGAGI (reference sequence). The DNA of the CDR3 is TGTGCCAGCAGCCCCGGGGAGTCTAGCAATCAGCCCCAGCATTTT. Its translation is CASSPGESSNQPQHF.

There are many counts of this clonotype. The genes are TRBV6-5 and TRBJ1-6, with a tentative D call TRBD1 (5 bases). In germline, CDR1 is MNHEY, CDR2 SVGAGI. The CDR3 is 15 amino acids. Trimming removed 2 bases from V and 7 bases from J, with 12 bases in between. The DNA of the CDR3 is TGTGCCAGCAGTTACCAGGCAGGGAACAATTCACCCCTCCACTTT. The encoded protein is CASSYQAGNNSPLHF.

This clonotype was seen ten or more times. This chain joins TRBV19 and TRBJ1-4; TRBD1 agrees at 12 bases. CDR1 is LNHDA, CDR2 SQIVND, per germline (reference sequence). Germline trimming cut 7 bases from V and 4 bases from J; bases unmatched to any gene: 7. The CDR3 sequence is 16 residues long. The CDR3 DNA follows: TGTGCCAGTACTCCGGGACAGGGGGCGATTAATGAAAAACTGTTTTTT. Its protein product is CASTPGQGAINEKLFF.

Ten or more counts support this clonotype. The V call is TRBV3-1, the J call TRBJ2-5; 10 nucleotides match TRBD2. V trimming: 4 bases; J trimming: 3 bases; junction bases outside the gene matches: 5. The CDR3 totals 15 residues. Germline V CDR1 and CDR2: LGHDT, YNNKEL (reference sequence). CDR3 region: CASSPTSGTKETQYF. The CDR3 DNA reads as TGTGCCAGCAGCCCCACTAGCGGGACGAAAGAGACCCAGTACTTC.

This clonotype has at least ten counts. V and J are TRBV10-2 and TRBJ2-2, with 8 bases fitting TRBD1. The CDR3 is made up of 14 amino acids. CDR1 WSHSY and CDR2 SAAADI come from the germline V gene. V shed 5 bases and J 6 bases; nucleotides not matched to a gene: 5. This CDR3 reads CASSLPRGPGELFF. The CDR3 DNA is TGCGCCAGCAGTTTGCCCAGGGGGCCCGGGGAGCTGTTTTTT.

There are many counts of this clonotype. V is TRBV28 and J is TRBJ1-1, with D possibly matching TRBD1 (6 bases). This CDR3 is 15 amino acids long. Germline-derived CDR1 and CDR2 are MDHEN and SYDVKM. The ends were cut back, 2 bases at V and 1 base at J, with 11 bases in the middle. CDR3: CASSLRQVTNTEAFF. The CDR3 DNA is TGTGCCAGCAGTTTAAGACAGGTCACGAACACTGAAGCTTTCTTT.

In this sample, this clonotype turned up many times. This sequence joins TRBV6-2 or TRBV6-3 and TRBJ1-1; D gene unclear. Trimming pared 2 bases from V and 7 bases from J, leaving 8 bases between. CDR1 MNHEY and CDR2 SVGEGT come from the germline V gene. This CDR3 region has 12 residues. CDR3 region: CASSYDPLEAFF. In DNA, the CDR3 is TGTGCCAGCAGTTACGATCCACTTGAAGCTTTCTTT.

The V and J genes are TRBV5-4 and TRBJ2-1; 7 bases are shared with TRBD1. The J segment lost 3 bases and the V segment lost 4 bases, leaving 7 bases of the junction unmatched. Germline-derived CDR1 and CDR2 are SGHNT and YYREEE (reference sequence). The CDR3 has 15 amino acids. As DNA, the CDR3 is TGTGCCAGCAGCCGGGACAGTGGGGACTACAATGAGCAGTTCTTC. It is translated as CASSRDSGDYNEQFF.

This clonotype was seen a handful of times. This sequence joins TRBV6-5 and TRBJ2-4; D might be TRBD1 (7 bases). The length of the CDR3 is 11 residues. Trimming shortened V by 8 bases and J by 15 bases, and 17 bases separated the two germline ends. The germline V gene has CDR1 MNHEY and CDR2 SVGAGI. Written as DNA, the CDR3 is TGTGCCAGCTCGCAGGGGGGACACTGGTACTTC. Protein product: CASSQGGHWYF.

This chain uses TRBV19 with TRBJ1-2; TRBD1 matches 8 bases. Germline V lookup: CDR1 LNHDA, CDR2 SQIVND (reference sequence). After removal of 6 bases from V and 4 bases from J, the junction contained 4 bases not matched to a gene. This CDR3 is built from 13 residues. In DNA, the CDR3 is TGTGCCAGTAGCGGACAGGGCGGCTATGGCTACACCTTC. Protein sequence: CASSGQGGYGYTF.

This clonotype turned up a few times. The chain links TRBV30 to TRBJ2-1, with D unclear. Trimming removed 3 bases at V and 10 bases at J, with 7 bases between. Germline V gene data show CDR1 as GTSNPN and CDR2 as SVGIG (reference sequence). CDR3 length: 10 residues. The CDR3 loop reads CAWSQAEQFF. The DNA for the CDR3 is TGTGCCTGGAGCCAGGCCGAGCAGTTCTTC.

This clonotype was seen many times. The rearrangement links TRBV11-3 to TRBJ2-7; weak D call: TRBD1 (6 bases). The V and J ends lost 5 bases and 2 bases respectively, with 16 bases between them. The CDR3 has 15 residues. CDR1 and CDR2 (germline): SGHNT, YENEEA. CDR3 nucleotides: TGTGCCAGCAGCATACGCCCGGGACAAGCCTACGAGCAGTACTTC. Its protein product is CASSIRPGQAYEQYF. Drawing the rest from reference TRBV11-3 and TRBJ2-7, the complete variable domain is EAGVVQSPRYKIIEKKQPVAFWCNPISGHNTLYWYLQNLGQGPELLIRYENEEAVDDSQLPKDRFSAERLKGVDSTLKIQPAELGDSAVYLCASSIRPGQAYEQYFGPGTRLTVT.

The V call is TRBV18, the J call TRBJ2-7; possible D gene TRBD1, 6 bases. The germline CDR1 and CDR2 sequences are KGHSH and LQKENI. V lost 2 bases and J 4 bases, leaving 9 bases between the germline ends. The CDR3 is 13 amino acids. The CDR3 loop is CASSPNRDYEQYV. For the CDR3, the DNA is TGTGCCAGCTCACCAAACAGGGATTACGAGCAGTACGTC.

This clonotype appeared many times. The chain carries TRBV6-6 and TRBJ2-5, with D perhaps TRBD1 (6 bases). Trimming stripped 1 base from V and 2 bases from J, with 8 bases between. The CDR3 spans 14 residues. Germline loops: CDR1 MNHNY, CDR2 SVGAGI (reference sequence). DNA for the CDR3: TGTGCCAGCAGTTACTGGGGGCAGCAAGAGACCCAGTACTTC. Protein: CASSYWGQQETQYF.

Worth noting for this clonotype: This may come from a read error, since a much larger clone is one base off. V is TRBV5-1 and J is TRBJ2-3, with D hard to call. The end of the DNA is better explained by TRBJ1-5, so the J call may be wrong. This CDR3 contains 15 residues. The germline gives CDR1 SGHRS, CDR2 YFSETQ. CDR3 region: CASSLSAGSTDTQHF. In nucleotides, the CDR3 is TGCGCCAGCAGCTTGTCAGCGGGGAGCACAGATACGCAGCATTTT.

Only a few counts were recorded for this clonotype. CDR3 residues: CASSPDYLSTDTQYF. CDR3 DNA sequence: TGTGCCAGCTCACCAGACTACCTTAGCACAGATACGCAGTATTTT. The chain employs TRBV18 and TRBJ2-3; possible D gene TRBD2, 5 bases. From germline, CDR1 is KGHSH and CDR2 LQKENI. This CDR3 contains 15 residues. Trimming shortened V by 2 bases and J by 0 bases, and 9 bases separated the two germline ends. The full variable domain, completed using reference TRBV18 and TRBJ2-3, is NAGVMQNPRHLVRRRGQEARLRCSPMKGHSHVYWYRQLPEEGLKFMVYLQKENIIDESGMPKERFSAEFPKEGPSILRIQQVVRGDSAAYFCASSPDYLSTDTQYFGPGTRLTVL.

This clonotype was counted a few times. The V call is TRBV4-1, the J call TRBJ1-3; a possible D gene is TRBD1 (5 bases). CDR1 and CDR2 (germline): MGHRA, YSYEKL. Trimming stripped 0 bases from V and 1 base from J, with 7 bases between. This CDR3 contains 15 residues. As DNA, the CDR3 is TGCGCCAGCAGCCAAGATCCAGGGTCTGGAAACACCATATATTTT. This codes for CASSQDPGSGNTIYF.

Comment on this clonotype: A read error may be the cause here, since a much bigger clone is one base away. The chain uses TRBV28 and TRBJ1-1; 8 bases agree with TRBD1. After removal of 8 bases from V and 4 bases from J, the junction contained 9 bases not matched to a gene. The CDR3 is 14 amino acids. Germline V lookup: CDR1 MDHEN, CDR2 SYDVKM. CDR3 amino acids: CASCGQGISTEAFF. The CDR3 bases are TGTGCCAGCTGTGGACAGGGAATAAGCACTGAAGCTTTCTTT.

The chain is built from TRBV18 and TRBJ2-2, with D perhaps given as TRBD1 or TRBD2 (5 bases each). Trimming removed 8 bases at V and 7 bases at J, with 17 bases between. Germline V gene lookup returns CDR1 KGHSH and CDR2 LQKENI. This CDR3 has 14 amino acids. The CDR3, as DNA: TGTGCCAGCACCACGTTGGGGACCGGCGGGGAGCTGTTTTTT. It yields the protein CASTTLGTGGELFF.

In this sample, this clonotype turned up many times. CDR3 DNA: TGTGCCAGCGAGGGAAGACATAACACTGAAGCTTTCTTT. This codes for CASEGRHNTEAFF. This chain links TRBV14 with TRBJ1-1; no definite D call. Trimming cost V 8 bases and J 2 bases, with 12 bases left between them. This CDR3 is 13 amino acids long. Germline CDR1 SGHDN, CDR2 FVKESK.

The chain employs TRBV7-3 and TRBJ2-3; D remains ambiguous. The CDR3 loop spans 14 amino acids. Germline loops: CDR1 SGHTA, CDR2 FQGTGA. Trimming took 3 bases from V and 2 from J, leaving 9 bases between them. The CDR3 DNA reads TGTGCCAGCAGCTTTGCCGCGTCCACAGATACGCAGTATTTT. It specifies CASSFAASTDTQYF. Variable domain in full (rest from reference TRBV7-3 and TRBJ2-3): GAGVSQTPSNKVTEKGKYVELRCDPISGHTALYWYRQSLGQGPEFLIYFQGTGAADDSGLPNDRFFAVRPEGSVSTLKIQRTERGDSAVYLCASSFAASTDTQYFGPGTRLTVL.

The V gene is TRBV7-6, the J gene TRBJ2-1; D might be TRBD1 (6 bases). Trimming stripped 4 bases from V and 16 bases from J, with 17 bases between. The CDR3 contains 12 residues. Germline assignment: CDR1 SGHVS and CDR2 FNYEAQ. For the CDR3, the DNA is TGTGCCAGCAGCTCGGGACATCCTATCTCATTCTTC. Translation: CASSSGHPISFF.

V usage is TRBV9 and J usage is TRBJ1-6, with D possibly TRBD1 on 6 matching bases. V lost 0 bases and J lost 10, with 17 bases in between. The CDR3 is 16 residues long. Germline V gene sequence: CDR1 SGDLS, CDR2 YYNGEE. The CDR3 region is CASSVGRDTRESPLHF. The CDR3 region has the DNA TGTGCCAGCAGCGTAGGCCGGGACACGAGGGAATCACCCCTCCACTTT.